A single sample is the source of the 28 T cell receptor beta chains below, sequenced in a study of blood T cell repertoires in COVID-19. The repertoire was sequenced with immunoSEQ multiplex PCR; TCRdb's copy has only in-frame clones and lacks some. The sample comprises around 220,000 clones, 65% to 90% of which are singletons, and 4.9% rests with the top ten. Specimen: peripheral blood. Receptors originate from a woman aged 80 or older with active or convalescent COVID-19.

V and J are TRBV3-1 (or the pseudogene TRBV3-2) and TRBJ2-2, with 12 bases aligning to TRBD2. J gave up 5 bases and V 4 bases, and 2 bases lay outside the gene matches. The CDR3 totals 15 residues. Germline CDR1 LGHDT, CDR2 YNNKEL (reference sequence). The CDR3 sequence is CASSLGTSGTGELFF. In DNA, the CDR3 is TGTGCCAGCAGCCTCGGGACTAGCGGGACCGGGGAGCTGTTTTTT.

The genes are TRBV4-1 and TRBJ1-2; D is unresolved. Trimming took off 0 bases at V and 4 bases at J, with 12 bases between the two ends. Germline CDR1 reads MGHRA; CDR2 reads YSYEKL. The CDR3 has 15 residues. In DNA, the CDR3 is TGCGCCAGCAGCCAAGATCGCGGCAGTCTCTATGGCTACACCTTC. Encoded protein: CASSQDRGSLYGYTF.

The chain is built from TRBV7-9 and TRBJ2-5, with D hard to call. The V end lost 1 base, the J end lost 2 bases, and 11 bases lay between the germline ends. Per germline, CDR1 SEHNR and CDR2 FQNEAQ (reference sequence). This CDR3 comprises 15 residues. The CDR3 DNA is TGTGCCAGCAGCTTAGGAACTGCCATTCAAGAGACCCAGTACTTC. As protein: CASSLGTAIQETQYF.

The gene calls are TRBV7-2 and TRBJ1-2, with D perhaps TRBD1 (5 bases). Trimming shortened V by 2 bases and J by 0 bases, and 19 bases separated the two germline ends. The CDR3 is made up of 18 amino acids. Germline V gene sequence: CDR1 SGHTA, CDR2 FQGNSA. In nucleotides, the CDR3 is TGTGCCAGCAGCTTAACTTTCACAGGACCTCACCCTAACTATGGCTACACCTTC. It is translated as CASSLTFTGPHPNYGYTF. Based on the CDR3 plus reference TRBV7-2 and TRBJ1-2, the full variable domain is GAGVSQSPSNKVTEKGKDVELRCDPISGHTALYWYRQSLGQGLEFLIYFQGNSAPDKSGLPSDRFSAERTGGSVSTLTIQRTQQEDSAVYLCASSLTFTGPHPNYGYTFGSGTRLTVV.

The CDR3: CSAKTGGSEKLFF. The CDR3 nucleotides are TGCAGCGCCAAGACAGGGGGCAGTGAAAAACTGTTTTTT. This chain connects TRBV29-1 to TRBJ1-4; 10 bases fit TRBD1. Trimming took 7 bases from V and 7 from J; bases not matched to a gene: 6. CDR3 length: 13 amino acids. Per germline, CDR1 SQVTM and CDR2 ANQGSEA.

This chain uses TRBV9 with TRBJ2-3; no definite D call. The CDR3 contains 14 residues. The V end lost 0 bases, the J end lost 2 bases, and 7 bases lay between the germline ends. The germline CDR1 and CDR2 sequences are SGDLS and YYNGEE. The DNA of the CDR3 is TGTGCCAGCAGCGTAGTTACTAACACAGATACGCAGTATTTT. Translation gives CASSVVTNTDTQYF.

The chain links TRBV3-1 (or the pseudogene TRBV3-2) to TRBJ2-1; D perhaps matches TRBD2 (6 bases). Germline V CDR1 and CDR2: LGHDT, YNNKEL (reference sequence). The CDR3 is 15 amino acids. Between the trimmed V and J ends, which lost 0 bases and 3 bases, there was a span of 9 bases. The CDR3 spells CASSQDSGHYNEQFF. In nucleotides, the CDR3 is TGTGCCAGCAGCCAAGATAGCGGTCACTACAATGAGCAGTTCTTC.

This clone was seen only once. The chain has TRBV7-9 and TRBJ1-2; D possibly corresponds to TRBD1 (6 bases). This CDR3 region has 13 residues. Trimming took 0 bases from V and 6 from J, leaving 8 bases between them. Germline CDR1 reads SEHNR; CDR2 reads FQNEAQ (reference sequence). CDR3 nucleotide sequence: TGTGCCAGCAGCTTAGCGGGGGCGGATGGCTACACCTTC. This codes for CASSLAGADGYTF.

The V call is TRBV30, the J call TRBJ1-2, with 7 bases identical to TRBD1. The J segment lost 4 bases and the V segment lost 3 bases, leaving 5 bases of the junction unmatched. CDR3 length: 13 amino acids. Germline loops: CDR1 GTSNPN, CDR2 SVGIG (reference sequence). CDR3 nucleotides: TGTGCCTGGAGACAGGGGCAGATCTATGGCTACACCTTC. Its protein product is CAWRQGQIYGYTF.

The genes are TRBV2 and TRBJ2-5, with TRBD1 matching over 7 bases. The CDR3 has 16 amino acids. Germline V gives CDR1 SNHLY, CDR2 FYNNEI. V lost 6 bases and J lost 7; bases outside the gene matches: 17. DNA for the CDR3: TGTGCCAGCAGCGCCGACGGACAGGTACCGGGTGGGACCCAGTACTTC. Protein product: CASSADGQVPGGTQYF. The whole variable domain, filled in from reference TRBV2 and TRBJ2-5, reads EPEVTQTPSHQVTQMGQEVILRCVPISNHLYFYWYRQILGQKVEFLVSFYNNEISEKSEIFDDQFSVERPDGSNFTLKIRSTKLEDSAMYFCASSADGQVPGGTQYFGPGTRLLVL.

This sequence joins TRBV9 and TRBJ2-5, with 9 nucleotides matching TRBD2. CDR3 length equals 20 residues. CDR1 SGDLS and CDR2 YYNGEE come from the germline V gene. The J segment lost 2 bases and the V segment lost 0 bases, leaving 17 bases of the junction unmatched. The CDR3 bases are TGTGCCAGCAGCGTAGCCCTAGTGGGAAGCGGGGGGACTATACAAGAGACCCAGTACTTC. Encoded protein: CASSVALVGSGGTIQETQYF.

V and J are TRBV5-1 and TRBJ2-1, with D possibly matching TRBD2 (6 bases). This CDR3 is built from 16 residues. Trimming shortened V by 3 bases and J by 3 bases, and 16 bases separated the two germline ends. CDR1 and CDR2 (germline): SGHRS, YFSETQ. Here the CDR3 DNA reads TGCGCCAGCAGCTCGACCCGGGACTGGGGCTACAATGAGCAGTTCTTC. Encoded protein: CASSSTRDWGYNEQFF.

The CDR3 loop reads CASSIGSNTEAFF. CDR3 bases: TGTGCCAGCTCAATAGGGAGTAACACTGAAGCTTTCTTT. The V gene is TRBV18, the J gene TRBJ1-1; D is ambiguous. CDR3 length equals 13 residues. The germline gives CDR1 KGHSH, CDR2 LQKENI. Trimming cost V 5 bases and J 2 bases, with 9 bases left between them. The full variable domain, in which reference TRBV18 and TRBJ1-1 provide the parts outside the CDR3, is NAGVMQNPRHLVRRRGQEARLRCSPMKGHSHVYWYRQLPEEGLKFMVYLQKENIIDESGMPKERFSAEFPKEGPSILRIQQVVRGDSAAYFCASSIGSNTEAFFGQGTRLTVV.

The rearrangement uses TRBV11-2 and TRBJ2-5, with 10 bases fitting TRBD1. The V gene end was trimmed by 4 bases and the J gene end by 5 bases; junction bases not matched to a gene: 7. The length of the CDR3 is 15 residues. Germline CDR1 and CDR2: SGHAT and FQNNGV. The CDR3 DNA sequence: TGTGCCAGCAGCTCCCGGGACAGGGGTTTGGAGACCCAGTACTTC. Translated, it gives CASSSRDRGLETQYF.

The rearrangement links TRBV7-2 to TRBJ2-7, with TRBD1 matching over 9 bases. Germline assignment: CDR1 SGHTA and CDR2 FQGNSA. V dropped 1 base and J dropped 3; count of bases not matched to a gene: 7. The CDR3 is made up of 16 amino acids. The CDR3 DNA reads TGTGCCAGCAGCTTAGTGGGGACAGGGAGACGCTACGAGCAGTACTTC. It translates to CASSLVGTGRRYEQYF.

This sequence joins TRBV25-1 and TRBJ1-5; D perhaps matches TRBD1 (5 bases). Germline V lookup: CDR1 MGHDK, CDR2 SYGVNS. CDR3 size: 17 residues. The V gene lost 3 bases and the J gene lost 0 bases, with 15 bases spanning the gap. The CDR3 here is CASSDFGHDNSNQPQHF. CDR3 DNA: TGTGCCAGCAGTGATTTTGGACACGATAATAGCAATCAGCCCCAGCATTTT.

CDR3: CASRLLSTGSGANVLTF. DNA of the CDR3: TGTGCCAGCAGACTACTATCGACAGGATCAGGGGCCAACGTCCTGACTTTC. The rearrangement links TRBV27 to TRBJ2-6, with D perhaps TRBD1 (6 bases). The CDR3 is made up of 17 amino acids. The germline V and J ends were trimmed by 6 bases and 4 bases, with 19 bases remaining between them. Germline V gene data show CDR1 as MNHEY and CDR2 as SMNVEV (reference sequence). The full variable domain, rest sourced from reference TRBV27 and TRBJ2-6, is EAQVTQNPRYLITVTGKKLTVTCSQNMNHEYMSWYRQDPGLGLRQIYYSMNVEVTDKGDVPEGYKVSRKEKRNFPLILESPSPNQTSLYFCASRLLSTGSGANVLTFGAGSRLTVL.

This chain links TRBV18 with TRBJ1-1; D is ambiguous. This CDR3 comprises 15 residues. Germline CDR1 KGHSH, CDR2 LQKENI. The germline V and J ends were trimmed by 2 bases and 4 bases, with 14 bases remaining between them. The CDR3 reads CASSPTQVYGTEAFF. In DNA, the CDR3 is TGTGCCAGCTCACCAACTCAGGTTTACGGCACTGAAGCTTTCTTT. The full variable domain, rest sourced from reference TRBV18 and TRBJ1-1, is NAGVMQNPRHLVRRRGQEARLRCSPMKGHSHVYWYRQLPEEGLKFMVYLQKENIIDESGMPKERFSAEFPKEGPSILRIQQVVRGDSAAYFCASSPTQVYGTEAFFGQGTRLTVV.

The rearrangement links TRBV2 to TRBJ1-5; 9 positions match TRBD1. After removal of 7 bases from V and 3 bases from J, the junction contained 10 bases not matched to a gene. Germline CDR1 and CDR2: SNHLY and FYNNEI. The CDR3 extends over 16 amino acids. The CDR3 DNA is TGTGCCAGCACCTGGGACAGGGTAGGGGACAATCAGCCCCAGCATTTT. Encoded protein: CASTWDRVGDNQPQHF.

The chain is built from TRBV6-6 and TRBJ1-4; D call uncertain. The germline V gene encodes CDR1 MNHNY and CDR2 SVGAGI (reference sequence). CDR3 size: 14 residues. The V gene lost 2 bases and the J gene lost 8 bases, with 12 bases spanning the gap. Here the CDR3 reads CASSYGLREEKLFF. CDR3 DNA sequence: TGTGCCAGCAGTTACGGGTTGCGGGAGGAAAAACTGTTTTTT.

This clone has just one count. The chain uses TRBV5-4 and TRBJ1-2; D is uncertain. CDR3 size: 14 residues. The germline V and J ends were trimmed by 0 bases and 4 bases, with 10 bases remaining between them. CDR1 and CDR2 (germline): SGHNT, YYREEE (reference sequence). CDR3 sequence (DNA): TGTGCCAGCAGCTTGGAAAGGAGAACCTATGGCTACACCTTC. Translation: CASSLERRTYGYTF.

The CDR3 sequence is CASSLGGQGPRNTEAFF. The CDR3 nucleotides read TGTGCCAGCAGTTTAGGGGGACAGGGCCCTCGGAACACTGAAGCTTTCTTT. This sequence joins TRBV28 and TRBJ1-1; 9 bases are shared with TRBD1. Trimming removed 2 bases from V and 1 base from J; junction bases left unmatched: 8. CDR3 length: 17 amino acids. Germline V CDR1 and CDR2: MDHEN, SYDVKM.

This clone has just one count. The rearrangement uses TRBV28 and TRBJ2-7; D gene uncertain. Per germline, CDR1 MDHEN and CDR2 SYDVKM. This CDR3 is built from 17 residues. V was cut by 7 bases and J by 0 bases, with 22 bases left in between. CDR3 coding DNA: TGTGCCAGCACCCCCTTTCGCGAGACACTTAACTCCTACGAGCAGTACTTC. Translated, it gives CASTPFRETLNSYEQYF.

J is TRBJ1-5 and V is TRBV28, with TRBD1 matching over 8 bases. Trimming removed 6 bases from V and 0 bases from J; junction bases left unmatched: 13. Looked up from germline, CDR1 is MDHEN and CDR2 is SYDVKM. This CDR3 spans 18 amino acids. Here the CDR3 DNA reads TGTGCCAGCAGCCAAATCGACAGGGGCTCATATAGCAATCAGCCCCAGCATTTT. Translation gives CASSQIDRGSYSNQPQHF.

J is TRBJ1-4 and V is TRBV5-8; 7 positions agree with TRBD1. CDR1 is SGHTS and CDR2 is YDEGEE in the germline V gene. CDR3 length: 14 residues. V shed 4 bases, J shed 7 bases, and the junction held 7 bases outside the gene matches. Written as DNA, the CDR3 is TGTGCCAGCAGCCCGGGACAGTGGAGTGAAAAACTGTTTTTT. Its translation: CASSPGQWSEKLFF.

The V gene is TRBV5-1, the J gene TRBJ2-7, with 9 bases aligning to TRBD1. The J segment lost 3 bases and the V segment lost 0 bases, leaving 10 bases of the junction unmatched. The CDR3 has 17 residues. From germline, CDR1 is SGHRS and CDR2 YFSETQ. CDR3 DNA: TGCGCCAGCAGCTTGGCAACTCTGGGACAGGGAATCTACGAGCAGTACTTC. Its translation: CASSLATLGQGIYEQYF.

The chain employs TRBV7-9 and TRBJ1-5, with 7 bases identical to TRBD1. With V trimmed by 1 base and J by 4 bases, 13 bases remained unmatched. Germline loops: CDR1 SEHNR, CDR2 FQNEAQ (reference sequence). This CDR3 spans 18 amino acids. CDR3 sequence reads: CASSLEVSWGTDNQPQHF. In nucleotides, the CDR3 is TGTGCCAGCAGCTTAGAAGTCAGTTGGGGGACAGATAATCAGCCCCAGCATTTT.

This clone has more than one count but fewer than ten. The J gene is TRBJ1-1, the V gene TRBV28; TRBD1 matches at 7 bases. Germline V CDR1 and CDR2: MDHEN, SYDVKM. The CDR3 is made up of 17 amino acids. With 2 bases clipped from V and 3 bases from J, the junction kept 12 bases outside the gene matches. CDR3 nucleotide sequence: TGTGCCAGCAGTTTACAAAGAACACAGGGGTGGGACACTGAAGCTTTCTTT. This sequence encodes CASSLQRTQGWDTEAFF.